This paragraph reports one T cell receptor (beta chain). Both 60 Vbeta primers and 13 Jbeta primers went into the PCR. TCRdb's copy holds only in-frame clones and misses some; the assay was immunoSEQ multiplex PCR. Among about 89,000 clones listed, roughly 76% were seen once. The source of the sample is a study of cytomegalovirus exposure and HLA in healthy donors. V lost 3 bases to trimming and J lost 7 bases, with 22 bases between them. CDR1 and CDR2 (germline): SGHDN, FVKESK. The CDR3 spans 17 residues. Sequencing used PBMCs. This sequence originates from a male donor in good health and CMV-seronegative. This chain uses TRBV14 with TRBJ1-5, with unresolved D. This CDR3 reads CASSHFPFWGVWQPQHF. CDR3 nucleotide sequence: TGTGCCAGCAGCCATTTTCCCTTCTGGGGAGTCTGGCAGCCCCAGCATTTT. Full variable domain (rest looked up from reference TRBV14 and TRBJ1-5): EAGVTQFPSHSVIEKGQTVTLRCDPISGHDNLYWYRRVMGKEIKFLLHFVKESKQDESGMPNNRFLAERTGGTYSTLKVQPAELEDSGVYFCASSHFPFWGVWQPQHFGDGTRLSIL.